This is a list of T cell receptor beta chains from one sample in a study of T cells after yellow fever vaccination. TCRdb reprocessed the 5' RACE reads via MiXCR and lists one record per CDR3 protein. The repertoire holds approximately 240,000 distinct CDR3 sequences, with about 3.7% as singletons. The sequenced sample was PBMCs, obtained 15 days after the yellow fever booster vaccination. The receptors stem from a man aged 18 to 29 who received the YFV17D yellow fever vaccine. Both conserved end residues are part of each CDR3. D genes are given only for firm matches. Clone size appears in some rows only: once, few, many, or a class for an expanded clone.

abundance: many
j_gene: TRBJ2-3
v_gene: TRBV9
d_gene: .
CDR3aa: CASSVVGGAGDTQYF
CDR3nt: TGTGCCAGCAGCGTAGTGGGGGGGGCCGGAGATACGCAGTATTTT

abundance: many
j_gene: TRBJ1-1
v_gene: TRBV5-1
d_gene: .
CDR3aa: CASSLGLSSGSEAFF
CDR3nt: TGCGCCAGCAGCTTGGGGCTCTCCTCGGGCAGTGAAGCTTTCTTT

abundance: many
j_gene: TRBJ2-3
v_gene: TRBV27
d_gene: TRBD2
CDR3aa: CASKGAPGTSGQSTDTQYF
CDR3nt: TGTGCCAGCAAGGGAGCTCCGGGGACTAGCGGGCAAAGCACAGATACGCAGTATTTT

abundance: .
j_gene: TRBJ2-2
v_gene: TRBV7-6
d_gene: .
CDR3aa: CASSPYGGLNTGELFF
CDR3nt: TGTGCCAGCAGCCCCTATGGGGGTCTTAACACCGGGGAGCTGTTTTTT

abundance: medium-sized
j_gene: TRBJ2-1
v_gene: TRBV7-8
d_gene: TRBD2
CDR3aa: CASSFGTSVLISQFF
CDR3nt: TGTGCCAGCAGCTTCGGGACTAGCGTCTTGATCTCCCAGTTCTTC

abundance: many
j_gene: TRBJ2-1
v_gene: TRBV20-1
d_gene: .
CDR3aa: CSARLVYNEQFF
CDR3nt: TGCAGTGCTAGGTTAGTCTACAATGAGCAGTTCTTC

abundance: many
j_gene: TRBJ2-1
v_gene: TRBV12-3/TRBV12-4
d_gene: TRBD2
CDR3aa: CASSLPSGSYNEQFF
CDR3nt: TGTGCCAGCAGTTTGCCTAGCGGGTCATACAATGAGCAGTTCTTC

abundance: many
j_gene: TRBJ1-1
v_gene: TRBV7-9
d_gene: .
CDR3aa: CASSQRVREAFF
CDR3nt: TGTGCCAGCAGCCAGCGGGTGCGTGAAGCTTTCTTT

abundance: .
j_gene: TRBJ2-3
v_gene: TRBV9
d_gene: TRBD2
CDR3aa: CASSVEGTSGDTQYF
CDR3nt: TGTGCCAGCAGCGTAGAAGGGACTAGCGGAGATACGCAGTATTTT

abundance: few
j_gene: TRBJ1-1
v_gene: TRBV5-1
d_gene: .
CDR3aa: CASSLGLPGPAFF
CDR3nt: TGCGCCAGCAGCTTGGGACTCCCGGGTCCGGCTTTCTTT

abundance: few
j_gene: TRBJ1-4
v_gene: TRBV11-2
d_gene: .
CDR3aa: CASSLVGFNEKLFF
CDR3nt: TGTGCCAGCAGCTTAGTGGGCTTTAATGAAAAACTGTTTTTT

abundance: .
j_gene: TRBJ2-2
v_gene: TRBV7-3
d_gene: .
CDR3aa: CASSLTSEFVGELFF
CDR3nt: TGTGCCAGCAGCTTAACGTCGGAGTTTGTCGGGGAGCTGTTTTTT

abundance: many
j_gene: TRBJ1-1
v_gene: TRBV7-2
d_gene: .
CDR3aa: CASSVPFRNTEAFF
CDR3nt: TGTGCCAGCAGCGTCCCGTTCCGGAACACTGAAGCTTTCTTT

abundance: .
j_gene: TRBJ2-1
v_gene: TRBV24-1
d_gene: .
CDR3aa: CATSDRGPPNEQFF
CDR3nt: TGTGCCACCAGTGACCGGGGTCCCCCTAATGAGCAGTTCTTC

abundance: many
j_gene: TRBJ1-5
v_gene: TRBV5-6
d_gene: .
CDR3aa: CASSFAPTVGGNQPQHF
CDR3nt: TGTGCCAGCAGCTTCGCCCCGACAGTCGGCGGAAATCAGCCCCAGCATTTT

abundance: many
j_gene: TRBJ2-3
v_gene: TRBV4-3
d_gene: TRBD1
CDR3aa: CASSQEYLGTGSPDTQYF
CDR3nt: TGCGCCAGCAGCCAAGAGTATCTAGGGACAGGTAGCCCAGATACGCAGTATTTT

abundance: many
j_gene: TRBJ1-6
v_gene: TRBV7-2
d_gene: .
CDR3aa: CASSFLQGNSPLHF
CDR3nt: TGTGCCAGCAGCTTCTTACAGGGAAATTCACCCCTCCACTTT

abundance: few
j_gene: TRBJ1-1
v_gene: TRBV10-3
d_gene: .
CDR3aa: CAISEGMEGMNTEAFF
CDR3nt: TGTGCCATCAGTGAGGGGATGGAGGGGATGAACACTGAAGCTTTCTTT

abundance: many
j_gene: TRBJ2-1
v_gene: TRBV15
d_gene: TRBD2
CDR3aa: CATSPGGGHYNEQFF
CDR3nt: TGTGCCACCAGCCCGGGGGGGGGCCACTACAATGAGCAGTTCTTC

abundance: .
j_gene: TRBJ2-2
v_gene: TRBV30
d_gene: TRBD1
CDR3aa: CAWDGQAFTGELFF
CDR3nt: TGTGCCTGGGATGGACAGGCTTTCACCGGGGAGCTGTTTTTT

abundance: .
j_gene: TRBJ2-3
v_gene: TRBV10-3
d_gene: TRBD1
CDR3aa: CAISERGPLDTQYF
CDR3nt: TGTGCCATCAGTGAGAGGGGGCCGCTGGATACGCAGTATTTT

abundance: many
j_gene: TRBJ2-7
v_gene: TRBV6-2/TRBV6-3
d_gene: .
CDR3aa: CASRSTSYEQYF
CDR3nt: TGTGCCAGCAGATCGACGTCCTACGAGCAGTACTTC

abundance: .
j_gene: TRBJ2-3
v_gene: TRBV7-9
d_gene: TRBD2
CDR3aa: CACSLARASGSTDTQYF
CDR3nt: TGTGCCTGCAGCTTAGCGAGGGCTAGCGGCAGCACAGATACGCAGTATTTT

abundance: many
j_gene: TRBJ1-6
v_gene: TRBV7-6
d_gene: .
CDR3aa: CASSLAYRGRNSPLHF
CDR3nt: TGTGCCAGCAGCTTAGCCTATAGGGGTAGGAATTCACCCCTCCACTTT

abundance: few
j_gene: TRBJ2-5
v_gene: TRBV12-3/TRBV12-4
d_gene: .
CDR3aa: CASRTQGATQYF
CDR3nt: TGTGCCAGCAGGACACAGGGAGCGACCCAGTACTTC

abundance: many
j_gene: TRBJ2-3
v_gene: TRBV5-6
d_gene: TRBD2
CDR3aa: CASRMTSGEVADTQYF
CDR3nt: TGTGCCAGCAGAATGACTAGCGGGGAAGTTGCAGATACGCAGTATTTT

abundance: many
j_gene: TRBJ2-7
v_gene: TRBV7-2
d_gene: TRBD1
CDR3aa: CASSVYRGAYEQYF
CDR3nt: TGTGCCAGCAGCGTATACAGGGGGGCCTACGAGCAGTACTTC

abundance: .
j_gene: TRBJ1-3
v_gene: TRBV4-2
d_gene: .
CDR3aa: CASSQVVRGSGNTIYF
CDR3nt: TGTGCCAGCAGCCAAGTGGTAAGGGGATCTGGAAACACCATATATTTT

abundance: many
j_gene: TRBJ1-5
v_gene: TRBV19
d_gene: .
CDR3aa: CASSIRSDSNQPQHF
CDR3nt: TGTGCCAGTAGTATCCGATCGGATAGCAATCAGCCCCAGCATTTT

abundance: many
j_gene: TRBJ1-4
v_gene: TRBV5-1
d_gene: .
CDR3aa: CASSYQTGQPGEKLFF
CDR3nt: TGCGCCAGCAGCTATCAAACCGGCCAACCGGGGGAAAAACTGTTTTTT